The rows below give T cell receptor beta chains drawn from one sample of a study of blood T cells in healthy people across ages. TCRdb called the 5' RACE reads again in MiXCR, with one record for every CDR3 protein. Of 800,000 to 950,000 distinct CDR3 sequences detected, 36% appear once; the ten largest clones hold over 10%. The sequencing input was blood. Source of these receptors: a young man in good health. The CDR3 runs from the conserved cysteine through the conserved F or W. Each record gives: CDR3 length, clone size, J gene, D gene, V gene, CDR3 DNA, CDR3 protein. A D gene is named only where the DNA matches it firmly. Only some rows state a clone size, as once, few, many or a class for expanded clones.

cdr3_length: 14
clone_size: -
j_call: TRBJ2-7
d_call: TRBD1
v_call: TRBV5-8
cdr3_nt: TGTGCCAGCACCCTCGGACAGGGAAACTACGAGCAGTACTTC
cdr3_aa: CASTLGQGNYEQYF

cdr3_length: 14
clone_size: -
j_call: TRBJ2-7
d_call: TRBD1
v_call: TRBV12-3/TRBV12-4
cdr3_nt: TGTGCCAGCAGCAGGGGACAGACGGTCAACGAGCAGTACTTC
cdr3_aa: CASSRGQTVNEQYF

cdr3_length: 13
clone_size: few
j_call: TRBJ2-7
d_call: -
v_call: TRBV27
cdr3_nt: TGTGCCAGCAGTCCGACAGCGGCTGGGGAGCAGTACTTC
cdr3_aa: CASSPTAAGEQYF

cdr3_length: 16
clone_size: -
j_call: TRBJ2-7
d_call: -
v_call: TRBV4-2
cdr3_nt: TGTGCCAGCAGCCAAGAGGGGGGAGGGGGTTACTACGAGCAGTACTTC
cdr3_aa: CASSQEGGGGYYEQYF

cdr3_length: 14
clone_size: -
j_call: TRBJ2-1
d_call: -
v_call: TRBV29-1
cdr3_nt: TGCAGCGTTGAAGGGCTAGCATTATACAATGAGCAGTTCTTC
cdr3_aa: CSVEGLALYNEQFF

cdr3_length: 13
clone_size: -
j_call: TRBJ1-1
d_call: TRBD1
v_call: TRBV5-8
cdr3_nt: TGTGCCAGCAGCTTGGGACAGGGGGAAGGCGCTTTCTTT
cdr3_aa: CASSLGQGEGAFF

cdr3_length: 15
clone_size: -
j_call: TRBJ2-4
d_call: -
v_call: TRBV14
cdr3_nt: TGTGCCAGCAGCCAAGAGCCTTCGACCAAAAACATTCAGTACTTC
cdr3_aa: CASSQEPSTKNIQYF

cdr3_length: 13
clone_size: few
j_call: TRBJ2-5
d_call: -
v_call: TRBV20-1
cdr3_nt: TGCAGTGCTCTGGACCATGCGGGAGAGACCCAGTACTTC
cdr3_aa: CSALDHAGETQYF

cdr3_length: 13
clone_size: few
j_call: TRBJ1-2
d_call: -
v_call: TRBV7-9
cdr3_nt: TGTGCCAGCAGCTTAAGCTCTCTCGGTGGCTACACCTTC
cdr3_aa: CASSLSSLGGYTF

cdr3_length: 14
clone_size: once
j_call: TRBJ1-1
d_call: -
v_call: TRBV29-1
cdr3_nt: TGCAGCGTTGAAGATTGGGGCATCGGCACTGAAGCTTTCTTT
cdr3_aa: CSVEDWGIGTEAFF

cdr3_length: 16
clone_size: few
j_call: TRBJ1-6
d_call: TRBD1
v_call: TRBV6-1
cdr3_nt: TGTGCCAGCAGTGAACTAGGACAGGGCAACAATTCACCCCTCCACTTT
cdr3_aa: CASSELGQGNNSPLHF

cdr3_length: 13
clone_size: -
j_call: TRBJ2-7
d_call: -
v_call: TRBV6-1
cdr3_nt: TGTGCCAGCAGGCGGACAGCACATTACGAGCAGTACTTC
cdr3_aa: CASRRTAHYEQYF

cdr3_length: 17
clone_size: -
j_call: TRBJ2-7
d_call: -
v_call: TRBV19
cdr3_nt: TGTGCCAGTAGTATTCGGTCTGGGACGCCTGATGCCTACGAGCAGTACTTC
cdr3_aa: CASSIRSGTPDAYEQYF

cdr3_length: 15
clone_size: once
j_call: TRBJ2-7
d_call: TRBD1
v_call: TRBV9
cdr3_nt: TGTGCCAGCAGCATGGGACAGGGGAGCTCCCACGAGCAGTACTTC
cdr3_aa: CASSMGQGSSHEQYF

cdr3_length: 13
clone_size: -
j_call: TRBJ1-2
d_call: TRBD1
v_call: TRBV7-2
cdr3_nt: TGTGCCTGCAGCGATTACAGGGGCTGGGGCTACACCTTC
cdr3_aa: CACSDYRGWGYTF

cdr3_length: 13
clone_size: few
j_call: TRBJ2-2
d_call: TRBD2
v_call: TRBV29-1
cdr3_nt: TGCAGCGTTGACGGGGGGGCGACCGGGGAGCTGTTTTTT
cdr3_aa: CSVDGGATGELFF

cdr3_length: 13
clone_size: -
j_call: TRBJ1-1
d_call: -
v_call: TRBV6-5
cdr3_nt: TGTGCCAGCAGTCGAGCTCCCAGCACTGAAGCTTTCTTT
cdr3_aa: CASSRAPSTEAFF

cdr3_length: 15
clone_size: -
j_call: TRBJ2-1
d_call: -
v_call: TRBV5-5
cdr3_nt: TGTGCCAGCAGAACAGGGCTAGGCATTACAAATGAGCAGTTCTTC
cdr3_aa: CASRTGLGITNEQFF

cdr3_length: 15
clone_size: many
j_call: TRBJ2-7
d_call: -
v_call: TRBV7-2
cdr3_nt: TGTGCCAGCAGCTTACGAAAGGGACCAAACTACGAGCAGTACTTC
cdr3_aa: CASSLRKGPNYEQYF

cdr3_length: 14
clone_size: -
j_call: TRBJ2-3
d_call: TRBD2
v_call: TRBV20-1
cdr3_nt: TGCAGTGCTAGAGTCCCAGCGGGGGTAGATACGCAGTATTTT
cdr3_aa: CSARVPAGVDTQYF

cdr3_length: 16
clone_size: -
j_call: TRBJ1-6
d_call: -
v_call: TRBV9
cdr3_nt: TGTGCCAGCAGCGTAAGCCGGGACACAGCGAATTCACCCCTCCACTTT
cdr3_aa: CASSVSRDTANSPLHF

cdr3_length: 13
clone_size: once
j_call: TRBJ2-1
d_call: TRBD2
v_call: TRBV20-1
cdr3_nt: TGCAGTGCTAGAGGACGGCGGGGGGTGGAGCAGTTCTTC
cdr3_aa: CSARGRRGVEQFF

cdr3_length: 16
clone_size: -
j_call: TRBJ2-3
d_call: TRBD2
v_call: TRBV10-3
cdr3_nt: TGTGCCACCAAGCCCACAGCGGGGGCCGACACAGATACGCAGTATTTT
cdr3_aa: CATKPTAGADTDTQYF

cdr3_length: 15
clone_size: -
j_call: TRBJ2-3
d_call: TRBD2
v_call: TRBV5-1
cdr3_nt: TGCGCCAGCAGCTTACAGCGGGGGGCGGGAGATACGCAGTATTTT
cdr3_aa: CASSLQRGAGDTQYF

cdr3_length: 14
clone_size: once
j_call: TRBJ2-3
d_call: -
v_call: TRBV14
cdr3_nt: TGTGCCAGCAGCCAAGATGCGGGGTTTGGTACGCAGTATTTT
cdr3_aa: CASSQDAGFGTQYF

cdr3_length: 16
clone_size: many
j_call: TRBJ2-3
d_call: -
v_call: TRBV7-2
cdr3_nt: TGTGCCAGCAGCTTTGTGGGGGGGGCTAGCACAGATACGCAGTATTTT
cdr3_aa: CASSFVGGASTDTQYF

cdr3_length: 15
clone_size: -
j_call: TRBJ2-7
d_call: TRBD1
v_call: TRBV7-2
cdr3_nt: TGTGCCAGCAGCTTAATAACAGGGGGCTTGAATGAGCAGTACTTC
cdr3_aa: CASSLITGGLNEQYF

cdr3_length: 15
clone_size: -
j_call: TRBJ2-4
d_call: -
v_call: TRBV20-1
cdr3_nt: TGCAGTGCTAGAGATCACAGACGTCTCAAAAACATTCAGTACTTC
cdr3_aa: CSARDHRRLKNIQYF

cdr3_length: 15
clone_size: -
j_call: TRBJ2-3
d_call: TRBD1
v_call: TRBV6-2/TRBV6-3
cdr3_nt: TGTGCCAGCAGTTACGGGGACAGGTTGCGGGATACGCAGTATTTT
cdr3_aa: CASSYGDRLRDTQYF

cdr3_length: 15
clone_size: many
j_call: TRBJ2-5
d_call: -
v_call: TRBV10-3
cdr3_nt: TGTGCCATCAGTGAGGGAAAGGAGGTGGAAGAGACCCAGTACTTC
cdr3_aa: CAISEGKEVEETQYF

cdr3_length: 15
clone_size: -
j_call: TRBJ2-5
d_call: -
v_call: TRBV4-2
cdr3_nt: TGTGCCAGCAGCCCTGGGGGGTCACTGGGCAATGAGCAGTACTTC
cdr3_aa: CASSPGGSLGNEQYF

cdr3_length: 15
clone_size: -
j_call: TRBJ2-3
d_call: TRBD2
v_call: TRBV9
cdr3_nt: TGTGCCAGCAGCGTAGTATTCGGGGGGGTAGATACGCAGTATTTT
cdr3_aa: CASSVVFGGVDTQYF

cdr3_length: 16
clone_size: -
j_call: TRBJ2-3
d_call: -
v_call: TRBV7-2
cdr3_nt: TGTGCCAGCAGCTTTCGGAGCGATACGAACACAGATACGCAGTATTTT
cdr3_aa: CASSFRSDTNTDTQYF

cdr3_length: 14
clone_size: -
j_call: TRBJ2-7
d_call: -
v_call: TRBV20-1
cdr3_nt: TGCAGTGCTGCAGACCCCTCCTCCGGCAATGAGCAGTACTTC
cdr3_aa: CSAADPSSGNEQYF

cdr3_length: 13
clone_size: -
j_call: TRBJ2-7
d_call: -
v_call: TRBV13
cdr3_nt: TGTGCCAGCAGCTTCGCAGGCAAAAACGAGCAGTACTTC
cdr3_aa: CASSFAGKNEQYF

cdr3_length: 11
clone_size: many
j_call: TRBJ1-2
d_call: -
v_call: TRBV20-1
cdr3_nt: TGCAGTGCTAGAGATGGGGGACGCTACACCTTC
cdr3_aa: CSARDGGRYTF

cdr3_length: 14
clone_size: -
j_call: TRBJ2-3
d_call: TRBD2
v_call: TRBV20-1
cdr3_nt: TGCAGTGCTCGAAGCGGGGGGGCCTGGGATACGCAGTATTTT
cdr3_aa: CSARSGGAWDTQYF